This T cell receptor beta chain was sequenced for a study of blood T cell repertoires in COVID-19. Trimming stripped 0 bases from V and 9 bases from J, with 18 bases between. Germline V gives CDR1 SGHRS, CDR2 YFSETQ. The CDR3 covers 15 residues. Some clones are missing from TCRdb's copy, which holds only in-frame ones; the method was immunoSEQ multiplex PCR. The sample shows 200,000 to 300,000 clones, around nine tenths of them seen only once. J is TRBJ1-1 and V is TRBV5-1, with D possibly being TRBD1 (6 bases). Sequencing was performed on peripheral blood. The source is a woman aged 60-70 years with COVID-19, enrolled during active disease. The CDR3 nucleotides are TGCGCCAGCAGCTTGGGAGCGGGGGGCTCCCGTCAAGCTTTCTTT. Amino acid sequence: CASSLGAGGSRQAFF. The whole variable domain, filled in from reference TRBV5-1 and TRBJ1-1, reads KAGVTQTPRYLIKTRGQQVTLSCSPISGHRSVSWYQQTPGQGLQFLFEYFSETQRNKGNFPGRFSGRQFSNSRSEMNVSTLELGDSALYLCASSLGAGGSRQAFFGQGTRLTVV.